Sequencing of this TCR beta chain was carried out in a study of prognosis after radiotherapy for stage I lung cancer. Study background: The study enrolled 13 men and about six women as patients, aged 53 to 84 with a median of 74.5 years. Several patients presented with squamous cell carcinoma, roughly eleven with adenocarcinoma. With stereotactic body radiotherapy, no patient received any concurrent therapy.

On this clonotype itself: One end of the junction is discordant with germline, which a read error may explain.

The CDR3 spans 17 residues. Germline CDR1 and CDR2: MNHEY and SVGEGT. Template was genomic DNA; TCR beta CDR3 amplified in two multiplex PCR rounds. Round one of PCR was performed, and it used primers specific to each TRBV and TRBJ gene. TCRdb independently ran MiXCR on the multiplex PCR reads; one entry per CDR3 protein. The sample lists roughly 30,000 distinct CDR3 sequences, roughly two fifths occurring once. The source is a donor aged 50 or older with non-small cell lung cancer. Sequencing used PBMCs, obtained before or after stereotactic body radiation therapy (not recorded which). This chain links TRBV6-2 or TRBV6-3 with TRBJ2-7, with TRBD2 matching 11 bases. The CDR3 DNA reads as TGTGCCAACAGTTACTTTACTAGCGGGAGCAGGGCCTACGAGAAGTACTTC. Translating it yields CANSYFTSGSRAYEKYF.